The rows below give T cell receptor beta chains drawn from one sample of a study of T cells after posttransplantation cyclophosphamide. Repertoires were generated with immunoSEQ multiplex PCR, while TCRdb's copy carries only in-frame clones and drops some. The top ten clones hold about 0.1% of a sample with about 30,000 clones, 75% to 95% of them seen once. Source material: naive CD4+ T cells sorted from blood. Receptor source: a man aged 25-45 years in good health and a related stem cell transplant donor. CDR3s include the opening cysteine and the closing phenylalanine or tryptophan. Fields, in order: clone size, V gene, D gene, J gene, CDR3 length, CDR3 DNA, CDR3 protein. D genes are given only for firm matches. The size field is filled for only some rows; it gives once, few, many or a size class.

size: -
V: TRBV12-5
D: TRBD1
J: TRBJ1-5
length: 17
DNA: TGTGCTAGTGGTTTGGCCTTGACAGGGGAGGTCAATCAGCCCCAGCATTTT
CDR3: CASGLALTGEVNQPQHF

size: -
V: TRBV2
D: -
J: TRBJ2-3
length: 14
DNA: TGTGCCAGCATAACTAACCAGGCGGGAGATACGCAGTATTTT
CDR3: CASITNQAGDTQYF

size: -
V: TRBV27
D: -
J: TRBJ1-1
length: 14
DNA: TGTGCCAGCAGTTCGTGGGGGGTAAACACTGAAGCTTTCTTT
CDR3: CASSSWGVNTEAFF

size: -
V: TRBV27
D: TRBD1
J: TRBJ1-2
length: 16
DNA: TGTGCCAGCAGTTTATCGGGGACAGGGGGCGTCTATGGCTACACCTTC
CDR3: CASSLSGTGGVYGYTF

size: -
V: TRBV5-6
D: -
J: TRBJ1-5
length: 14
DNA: TGTGCCAGCAGTTTGGCAGGGCCGAATCAGCCCCAGCATTTT
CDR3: CASSLAGPNQPQHF

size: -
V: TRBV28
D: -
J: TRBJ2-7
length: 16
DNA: TGTGCCAGCATCCAGGCAGGGCCGCCCAGCTCCTACGAGCAGTACTTC
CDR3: CASIQAGPPSSYEQYF

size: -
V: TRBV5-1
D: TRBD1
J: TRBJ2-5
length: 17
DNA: TGCGCCAGCAGCTTCGAAGGGGGGACAGGGGGCAGAAAGACCCAGTACTTC
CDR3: CASSFEGGTGGRKTQYF

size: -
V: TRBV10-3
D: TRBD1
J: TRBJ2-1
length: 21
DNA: TGTGCCATCAGTGATGGGGCAGGACAGGGAAGGAATCTAGGCTCCTACAATGAGCAGTTCTTC
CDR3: CAISDGAGQGRNLGSYNEQFF

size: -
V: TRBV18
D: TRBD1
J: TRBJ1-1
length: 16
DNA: TGTGCCAGCTCACCAATTCAGGGGGCGCAGGCCACTGAAGCTTTCTTT
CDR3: CASSPIQGAQATEAFF

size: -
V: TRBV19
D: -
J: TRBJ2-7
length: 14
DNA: TGTGCCAGTAGTATAGAGAGAGGGTTGGGCGAGCAGTACTTC
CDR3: CASSIERGLGEQYF

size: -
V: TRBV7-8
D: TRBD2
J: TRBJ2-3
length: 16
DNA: TGTGCCAGCAGCCAAGCGGGGCGGGGGGCGGCCGATACGCAGTATTTT
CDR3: CASSQAGRGAADTQYF

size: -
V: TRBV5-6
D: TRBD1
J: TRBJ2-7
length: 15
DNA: TGTGCCAGCAGCTTCGCCGGGACAGGGTTAGGTGGGCAGTACTTC
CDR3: CASSFAGTGLGGQYF

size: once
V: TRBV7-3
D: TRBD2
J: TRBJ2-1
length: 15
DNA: TGTGCCAGCAGCTTAAGTCTAGCGGGGGGCCCTGAGCAGTTCTTC
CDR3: CASSLSLAGGPEQFF

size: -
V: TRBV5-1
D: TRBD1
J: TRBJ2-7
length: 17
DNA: TGCGCCAGCAGCTTTTACGGGCCGGGACAGAGGATTTACGAGCAGTACTTC
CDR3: CASSFYGPGQRIYEQYF

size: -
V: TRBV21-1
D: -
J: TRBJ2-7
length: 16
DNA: TGTGCCAGCAGCAAGGGAAGACAGGGAAAAACCTACGAGCAGTACTTC
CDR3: CASSKGRQGKTYEQYF

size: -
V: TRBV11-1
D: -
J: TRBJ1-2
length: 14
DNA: TGTGCCAGCAGCCCCGCAGGGAATCGGTATGGCTACACCTTC
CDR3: CASSPAGNRYGYTF

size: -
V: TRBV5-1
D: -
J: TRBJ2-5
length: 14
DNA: TGCGCCAGCAGCATCGAGACACGGCTCGAGACCCAGTACTTC
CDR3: CASSIETRLETQYF

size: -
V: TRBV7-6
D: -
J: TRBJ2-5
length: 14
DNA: TGTGCCAGCACCCCGGGACTCTTGGGGGAGACCCAGTACTTC
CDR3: CASTPGLLGETQYF

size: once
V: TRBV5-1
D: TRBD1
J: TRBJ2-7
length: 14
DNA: TGCGCCAGCAGCTTAAGGGACAGGGGTGGCGAGCAGTACTTC
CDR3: CASSLRDRGGEQYF

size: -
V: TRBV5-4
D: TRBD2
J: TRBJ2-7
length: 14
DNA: TGTGCCAGCAGCCGGGGAGGGGACCTCTCAGAGCAGTACTTC
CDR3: CASSRGGDLSEQYF

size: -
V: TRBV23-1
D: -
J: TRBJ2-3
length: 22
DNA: TGCGCCAGCGATCTCACCGGGGGGCCCGGTTTGAGCACACGTCGCGTCACAGATACGCAGTATTTT
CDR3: CASDLTGGPGLSTRRVTDTQYF

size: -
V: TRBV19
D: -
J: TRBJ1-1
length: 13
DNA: TGTGCCAGTAGTCTCCTTGCGAGCACTGAAGCTTTCTTT
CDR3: CASSLLASTEAFF

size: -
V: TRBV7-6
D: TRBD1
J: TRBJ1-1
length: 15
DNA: TGTGCCAGCAGCCTAGGACAGGGTTTGAACACTGAAGCTTTCTTT
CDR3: CASSLGQGLNTEAFF

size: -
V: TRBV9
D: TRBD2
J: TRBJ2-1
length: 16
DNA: TGTGCCAGCAGCGTAGGACTAGCGGGGGCCCACAATGAGCAGTTCTTC
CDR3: CASSVGLAGAHNEQFF

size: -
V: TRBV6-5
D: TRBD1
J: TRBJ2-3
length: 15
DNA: TGTGCCAGCAGTCCTACAGGGGGCCGGACAGATACGCAGTATTTT
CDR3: CASSPTGGRTDTQYF

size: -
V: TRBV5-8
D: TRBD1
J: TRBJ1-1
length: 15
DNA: TGTGCCAGCAGCTTGCGGACAGGGAGGAACACTGAAGCTTTCTTT
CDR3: CASSLRTGRNTEAFF

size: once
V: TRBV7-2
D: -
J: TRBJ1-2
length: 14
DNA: TGTGCCAGCAGCTTAGTCCCGGAGAACTATGGCTACACCTTC
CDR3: CASSLVPENYGYTF